This passage covers 20 T cell receptor beta chains from one sample sequenced in a study of shared clonotypes between healthy human individuals. Clones were read by immunoSEQ multiplex PCR, and TCRdb kept only the in-frame ones, dropping some. The sample consists of over a million clones, about three quarters of them appearing once. Sequenced sample: memory CD4+ T cells sorted from blood. Subset given: CD45RA-negative fraction. These receptors were taken from a man between 18 and 35 years old in good health.

This clone was seen a few times. V is TRBV2 and J is TRBJ1-2, with no clear D. Trimming stripped 5 bases from V and 5 bases from J, with 9 bases between. The CDR3 runs to 12 residues. From germline, CDR1 is SNHLY and CDR2 FYNNEI. The CDR3 is CASSLDGYGYTF. CDR3 nucleotides: TGTGCCAGCAGTCTGGACGGGTATGGCTACACCTTC.

The chain has TRBV28 and TRBJ2-3; TRBD1 agrees at 8 bases. V was clipped by 3 bases and J by 14 bases; unmatched bases: 7. CDR3 size: 12 residues. The germline CDR1 and CDR2 sequences are MDHEN and SYDVKM. CDR3 nucleotides: TGTGCCAGCAGTTTCATCAGGGGGCCCCTGTATTTT. Protein sequence: CASSFIRGPLYF.

This clone was found a few times. Compared with germline, one end of the junction differs, possibly owing to a read error. The chain couples TRBV7-7 to TRBJ2-7, with D possibly being TRBD1 (6 bases). The CDR3 is 13 amino acids. CDR1 and CDR2 from the germline V gene are SSHAT and FNYEAQ (reference sequence). The CDR3 DNA is TGTGCTAGCAGCTGGGGGACATCCTCCGAGCAGTACTTC. Encoded protein: CASSWGTSSEQYF.

This clone was found a few times. CDR3 sequence reads: CASSQSLGQGSTGELFF. The CDR3 region has the DNA TGTGCCAGCTCCCAATCTTTGGGACAGGGGAGTACCGGGGAGCTGTTTTTT. V gene TRBV18 combines with J gene TRBJ2-2, with 10 nucleotides matching TRBD1. Germline CDR1 and CDR2: KGHSH and LQKENI. The CDR3 loop spans 17 amino acids. Germline trimming cut 6 bases from V and 5 bases from J; bases unmatched to any gene: 12.

The chain uses TRBV7-6 and TRBJ2-7; possible D gene TRBD1, 5 bases. V lost 5 bases and J 4 bases, leaving 12 bases between the germline ends. The CDR3 is 13 amino acids. CDR1 is SGHVS and CDR2 is FNYEAQ in the germline V gene. The CDR3 sequence is CASSRGHQYEQYF. CDR3 bases: TGTGCCAGCAGCAGAGGACACCAATACGAGCAGTACTTC.

The rearrangement links TRBV2 to TRBJ1-2; TRBD1 might be the D (5 bases). CDR3 size: 16 residues. Trimming removed 5 bases at V and 5 bases at J, with 21 bases between. CDR1 and CDR2 from the germline V gene are SNHLY and FYNNEI. As DNA, the CDR3 is TGTGCCAGCAGTCTACCTAAGGTGGGGGACCAATATGGCTACACCTTC. Translated: CASSLPKVGDQYGYTF. The complete variable domain, with remaining parts taken from reference TRBV2 and TRBJ1-2, reads EPEVTQTPSHQVTQMGQEVILRCVPISNHLYFYWYRQILGQKVEFLVSFYNNEISEKSEIFDDQFSVERPDGSNFTLKIRSTKLEDSAMYFCASSLPKVGDQYGYTFGSGTRLTVV.

V usage is TRBV28 and J usage is TRBJ2-7; D might be TRBD2 (6 bases). Germline lookup yields CDR1 MDHEN and CDR2 SYDVKM. The CDR3 sequence is 16 residues long. V was cut by 3 bases and J by 1 base, with 16 bases left in between. The chain's CDR3 is CASSLISPGTSYEQYF. The CDR3 coding sequence is TGTGCCAGCAGTTTGATATCTCCCGGGACTTCCTACGAGCAGTACTTC.

The rearrangement uses TRBV11-2 and TRBJ2-5; D gene uncertain. This CDR3 is built from 13 residues. The germline V gene encodes CDR1 SGHAT and CDR2 FQNNGV. Trimming took off 5 bases at V and 4 bases at J, with 11 bases between the two ends. The CDR3 reads CASSPPTRETQYF. The DNA of the CDR3 is TGTGCCAGCAGCCCGCCGACCAGAGAGACCCAGTACTTC.

This chain connects TRBV9 to TRBJ2-5; D is tentatively TRBD1 or TRBD2 (6 bases each). The CDR3 contains 16 residues. The germline V gene encodes CDR1 SGDLS and CDR2 YYNGEE. V was pared by 4 bases and J by 5 bases, with 21 bases between. The CDR3 is CASSLGGRDVGETQYF. The CDR3 DNA sequence: TGTGCCAGCAGCCTTGGGGGGCGGGACGTCGGGGAGACCCAGTACTTC.

The chain recombines TRBV6-1 with TRBJ1-2; 10 nucleotides align to TRBD1. The ends lost 1 base at V and 10 bases at J; junction bases unmatched: 3. CDR3 length equals 13 residues. Germline CDR1 is MNHNS and CDR2 is SASEGT. The CDR3: CASSEDGTGAYTF. The DNA for the CDR3 is TGTGCCAGCAGTGAAGACGGGACAGGGGCCTACACCTTC.

CDR3 amino acids: CASRDRFTDTQYF. As DNA, the CDR3 is TGTGCCAGCAGGGACAGGTTCACAGATACGCAGTATTTT. The gene calls are TRBV28 and TRBJ2-3, with TRBD1 matching 7 bases. The CDR3 sequence is 13 residues long. V lost 6 bases, J lost 2 bases, and 2 bases stayed unmatched. Germline values: CDR1 MDHEN, CDR2 SYDVKM.

The rearrangement links TRBV13 to TRBJ1-1; D is undetermined. Germline V gene data show CDR1 as PRHDT and CDR2 as FYEKMQ (reference sequence). This CDR3 contains 14 residues. The germline V and J ends were trimmed by 5 bases and 0 bases, with 10 bases remaining between them. The CDR3 coding sequence is TGTGCCAGCAGCCGAAGGACGGTGAACACTGAAGCTTTCTTT. Protein: CASSRRTVNTEAFF.

The CDR3 is CASSADRSGTDTQYF. DNA for the CDR3: TGTGCCAGCAGCGCCGACAGGAGTGGCACAGATACGCAGTATTTT. This chain joins TRBV2 and TRBJ2-3; D possibly corresponds to TRBD1 (6 bases). Germline loops: CDR1 SNHLY, CDR2 FYNNEI. V was cut by 6 bases and J by 1 base, with 14 bases left in between. CDR3 length: 15 amino acids.

The gene calls are TRBV7-2 and TRBJ2-2, with unresolved D. This CDR3 region has 15 residues. CDR1 is SGHTA, CDR2 FQGNSA, per germline. Trimming cost V 1 base and J 6 bases, with 12 bases left between them. The CDR3 nucleotides are TGTGCCAGCAGCTTAGTAGCTGGGTTTGCCGGGGAGCTGTTTTTT. It is translated as CASSLVAGFAGELFF.

The chain couples TRBV7-9 to TRBJ2-5; unclear D gene. Germline values: CDR1 SEHNR, CDR2 FQNEAQ (reference sequence). Trimming cost V 5 bases and J 5 bases, with 6 bases left between them. This CDR3 comprises 11 residues. DNA of the CDR3: TGTGCCAGCAGCGCTGCGGAGACCCAGTACTTC. Encoded protein: CASSAAETQYF. The whole variable domain, filled in from reference TRBV7-9 and TRBJ2-5, reads DTGVSQNPRHKITKRGQNVTFRCDPISEHNRLYWYRQTLGQGPEFLTYFQNEAQLEKSRLLSDRFSAERPKGSFSTLEIQRTEQGDSAMYLCASSAAETQYFGPGTRLLVL.

This clone came up many times. This chain joins TRBV2 and TRBJ1-5; 9 bases are shared with TRBD1. Per germline, CDR1 SNHLY and CDR2 FYNNEI. J gave up 6 bases and V 5 bases, and 8 bases lay outside the gene matches. CDR3 length: 15 residues. This chain's CDR3 is CASSMDRGGGQPQHF. The CDR3 DNA sequence: TGTGCCAGCAGTATGGACAGGGGTGGGGGTCAGCCCCAGCATTTT. The whole variable domain, remainder taken from reference TRBV2 and TRBJ1-5, is EPEVTQTPSHQVTQMGQEVILRCVPISNHLYFYWYRQILGQKVEFLVSFYNNEISEKSEIFDDQFSVERPDGSNFTLKIRSTKLEDSAMYFCASSMDRGGGQPQHFGDGTRLSIL.

The sample holds a few counts of this clone. CDR3 residues: CASSRTGERETQYF. The CDR3 DNA reads TGTGCCAGCAGTCGGACAGGGGAGAGGGAGACCCAGTACTTC. This chain joins TRBV6-5 and TRBJ2-5; 9 bases line up with TRBD1. The CDR3 spans 14 residues. After removal of 5 bases from V and 5 bases from J, the junction contained 6 bases not matched to a gene. The germline V gene encodes CDR1 MNHEY and CDR2 SVGAGI.

The rearrangement links TRBV6-5 to TRBJ2-3; TRBD2 matches 10 bases. This CDR3 spans 15 amino acids. The V gene end was trimmed by 2 bases and the J gene end by 5 bases; junction bases not matched to a gene: 4. Germline CDR1 reads MNHEY; CDR2 reads SVGAGI. CDR3 loop: CASSYIAGGGDTQYF. The CDR3 DNA sequence: TGTGCCAGCAGTTACATAGCGGGGGGAGGAGATACGCAGTATTTT.

This clone was counted between two and nine times. V and J are TRBV5-6 and TRBJ2-7; 7 bases agree with TRBD2. J gave up 4 bases and V 3 bases, and 16 bases lay outside the gene matches. In germline, CDR1 is SGHDT, CDR2 YYEEEE. This CDR3 is 17 amino acids long. DNA of the CDR3: TGTGCCAGCAGCTCCTGGATTCGTGGGAGGGTGGGATACGAGCAGTACTTC. This translates into CASSSWIRGRVGYEQYF.

Points on this clone: The junction and the germline gene differ at one end; a read error may be behind it. Other nucleotide sequences in the sample specify the same CDR3. The chain employs TRBV7-7 and TRBJ2-5, with D maybe TRBD1 (5 bases). The germline CDR1 and CDR2 sequences are SSHAT and FNYEAQ (reference sequence). CDR3 length: 15 amino acids. For the CDR3, the DNA is TGTGCTAGCAGCTTAGAAGGAAAGGGGCCGGAGACCCAGTACTTC. Amino acids: CASSLEGKGPETQYF. The full variable domain, its missing parts supplied by reference TRBV7-7 and TRBJ2-5, is GAGVSQSPRYKVTKRGQDVTLRCDPISSHATLYWYQQALGQGPEFLTYFNYEAQPDKSGLPSDRFSAERPEGSISTLTIQRTEQRDSAMYRCASSLEGKGPETQYFGPGTRLLVL.